The TCR beta chain described here comes from a study of blood T cell repertoires in COVID-19. The protocol was immunoSEQ multiplex PCR, while the TCRdb copy is restricted to in-frame clones and leaves out a portion. The sample has approximately 250,000 clones, more than 70% seen once. The CDR3 totals 14 residues. V was shortened by 7 bases and J by 3 bases, with 15 bases between the two germline ends. The germline gives CDR1 MNHEY, CDR2 SVGAGI. The sample consisted of PBMCs or T cells enriched from blood (not recorded which). The clonotype was recovered from a middle-aged woman with acute COVID-19. The rearrangement links TRBV6-5 to TRBJ1-1; D is possibly TRBD1 (6 bases). The CDR3 nucleotides read TGTGCCAGCACCCCCCGGGGGGCGGACACTGAAGCTTTCTTT. The encoded protein is CASTPRGADTEAFF.